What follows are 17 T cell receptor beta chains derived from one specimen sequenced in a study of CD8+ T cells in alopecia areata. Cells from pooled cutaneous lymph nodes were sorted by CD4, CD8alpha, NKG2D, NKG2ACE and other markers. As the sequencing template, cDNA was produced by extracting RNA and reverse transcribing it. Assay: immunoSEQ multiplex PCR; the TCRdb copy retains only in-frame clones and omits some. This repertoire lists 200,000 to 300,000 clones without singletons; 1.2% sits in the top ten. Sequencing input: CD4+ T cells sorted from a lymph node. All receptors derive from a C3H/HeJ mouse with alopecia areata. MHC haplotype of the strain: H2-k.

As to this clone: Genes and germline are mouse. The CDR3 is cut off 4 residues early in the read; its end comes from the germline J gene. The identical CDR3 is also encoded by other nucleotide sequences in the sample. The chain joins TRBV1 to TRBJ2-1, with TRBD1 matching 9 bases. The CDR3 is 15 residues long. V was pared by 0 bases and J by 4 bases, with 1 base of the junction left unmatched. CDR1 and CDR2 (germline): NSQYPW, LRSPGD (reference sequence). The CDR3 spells CTCSAEGQGYAEQFF. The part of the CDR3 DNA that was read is TGCACCTGCAGTGCAGAGGGACAGGGTTATGCT.

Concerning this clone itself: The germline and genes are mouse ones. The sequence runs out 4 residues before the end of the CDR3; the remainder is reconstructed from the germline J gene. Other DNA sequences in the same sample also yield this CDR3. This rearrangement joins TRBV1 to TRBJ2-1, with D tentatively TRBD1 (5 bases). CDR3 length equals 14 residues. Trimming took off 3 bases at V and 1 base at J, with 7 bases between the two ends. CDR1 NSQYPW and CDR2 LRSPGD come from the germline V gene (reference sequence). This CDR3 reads CTCSAGQNYAEQFF. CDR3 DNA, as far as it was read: TGCACCTGCAGTGCCGGACAAAACTATGCT.

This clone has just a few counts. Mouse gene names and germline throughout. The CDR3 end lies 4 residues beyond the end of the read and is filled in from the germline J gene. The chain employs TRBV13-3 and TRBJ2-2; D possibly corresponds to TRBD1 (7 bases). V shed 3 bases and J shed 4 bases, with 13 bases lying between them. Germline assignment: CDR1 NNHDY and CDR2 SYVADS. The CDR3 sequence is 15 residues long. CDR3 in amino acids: CASSAPGGSTGQLYF. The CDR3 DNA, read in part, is TGTGCCAGCAGTGCCCCAGGGGGGAGCACCGGG.

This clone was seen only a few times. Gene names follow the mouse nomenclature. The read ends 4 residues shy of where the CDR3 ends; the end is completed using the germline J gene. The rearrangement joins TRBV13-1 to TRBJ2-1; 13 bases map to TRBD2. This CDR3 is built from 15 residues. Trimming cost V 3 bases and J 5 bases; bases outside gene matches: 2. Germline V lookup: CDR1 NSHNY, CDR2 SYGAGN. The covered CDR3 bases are TGTGCCAGCAGTGGGACTGGGGGGGCGAATGCT. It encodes CASSGTGGANA. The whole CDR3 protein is CASSGTGGANAEQFF.

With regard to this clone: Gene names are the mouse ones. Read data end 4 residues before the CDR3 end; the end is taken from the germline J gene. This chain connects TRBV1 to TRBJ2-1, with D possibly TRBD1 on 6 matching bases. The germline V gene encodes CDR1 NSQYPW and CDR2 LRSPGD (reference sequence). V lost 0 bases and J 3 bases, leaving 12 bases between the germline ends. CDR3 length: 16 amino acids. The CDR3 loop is CTCSADHRGSYAEQFF. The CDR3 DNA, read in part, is TGCACCTGCAGTGCAGATCATAGGGGGAGCTATGCT. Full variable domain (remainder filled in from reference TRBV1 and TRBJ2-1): VTLLEQNPRWRLVPRGQAVNLRCILKNSQYPWMSWYQQDLQKQLQWLFTLRSPGDKEVKSLPGADYLATRVTDTELRLQVANMSQGRTLYCTCSADHRGSYAEQFFGPGTRLTVL.

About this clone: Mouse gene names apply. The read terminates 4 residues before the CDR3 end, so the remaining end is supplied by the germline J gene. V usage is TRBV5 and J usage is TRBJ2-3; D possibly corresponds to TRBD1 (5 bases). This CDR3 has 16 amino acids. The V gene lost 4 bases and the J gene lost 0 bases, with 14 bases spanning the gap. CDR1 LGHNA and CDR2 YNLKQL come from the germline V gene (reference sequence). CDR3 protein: CASSPPTGASAETLYF. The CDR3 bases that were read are TGTGCCAGCAGCCCCCCTACAGGAGCTAGTGCAGAA.

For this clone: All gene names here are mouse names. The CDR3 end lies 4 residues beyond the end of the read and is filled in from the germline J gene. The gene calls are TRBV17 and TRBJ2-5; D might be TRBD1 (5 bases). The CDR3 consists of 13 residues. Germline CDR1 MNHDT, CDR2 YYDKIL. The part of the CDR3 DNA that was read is TGTGCTAGCAGTAGGAGAGGGGTGGAC. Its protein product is CASSRRGVD. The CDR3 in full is CASSRRGVDTQYF.

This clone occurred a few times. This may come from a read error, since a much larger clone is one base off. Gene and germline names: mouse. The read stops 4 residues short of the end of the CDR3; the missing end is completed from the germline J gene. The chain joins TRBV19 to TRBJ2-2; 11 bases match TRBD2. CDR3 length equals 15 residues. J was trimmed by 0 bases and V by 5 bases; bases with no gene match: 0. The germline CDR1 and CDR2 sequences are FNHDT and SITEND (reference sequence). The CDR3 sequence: CASRDWGANTGQLYF. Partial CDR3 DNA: TGTGCCAGCAGGGACTGGGGGGCAAACACCGGG.

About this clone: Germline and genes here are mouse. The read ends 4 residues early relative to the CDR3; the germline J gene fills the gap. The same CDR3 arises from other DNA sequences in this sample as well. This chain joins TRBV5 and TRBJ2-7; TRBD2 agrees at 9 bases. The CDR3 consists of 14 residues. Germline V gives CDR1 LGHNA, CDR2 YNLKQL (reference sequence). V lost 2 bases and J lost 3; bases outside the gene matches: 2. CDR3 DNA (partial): TGTGCCAGCAGCCAAATACTGGGGGGCTAT. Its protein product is CASSQILGGY. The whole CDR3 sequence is CASSQILGGYEQYF.

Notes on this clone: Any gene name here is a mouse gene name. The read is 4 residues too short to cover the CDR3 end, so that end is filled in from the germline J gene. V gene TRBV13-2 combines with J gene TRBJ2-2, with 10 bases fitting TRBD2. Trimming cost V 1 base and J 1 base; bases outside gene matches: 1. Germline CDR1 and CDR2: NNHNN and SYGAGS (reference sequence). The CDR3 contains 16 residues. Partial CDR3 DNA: TGTGCCAGCGGTGATAGACTGGGGGGAAACACCGGG. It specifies CASGDRLGGNTG. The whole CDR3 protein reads CASGDRLGGNTGQLYF.

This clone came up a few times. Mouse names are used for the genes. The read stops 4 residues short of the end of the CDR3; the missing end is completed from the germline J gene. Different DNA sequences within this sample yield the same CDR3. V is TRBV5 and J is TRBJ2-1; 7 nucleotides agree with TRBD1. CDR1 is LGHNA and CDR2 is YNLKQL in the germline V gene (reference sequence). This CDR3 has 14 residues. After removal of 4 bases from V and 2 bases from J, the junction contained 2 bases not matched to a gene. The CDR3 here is CASSRGTDYAEQFF. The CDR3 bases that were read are TGTGCCAGCAGCCGGGGGACAGACTATGCT.

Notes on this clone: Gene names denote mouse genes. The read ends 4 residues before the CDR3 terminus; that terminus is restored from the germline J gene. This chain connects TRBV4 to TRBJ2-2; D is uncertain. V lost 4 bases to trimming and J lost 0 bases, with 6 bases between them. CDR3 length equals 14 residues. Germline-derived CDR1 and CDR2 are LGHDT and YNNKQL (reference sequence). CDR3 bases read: TGTGCCAGCAGCTTCAGTGCAAACACCGGG. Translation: CASSFSANTG. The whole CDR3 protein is CASSFSANTGQLYF.

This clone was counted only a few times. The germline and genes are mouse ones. CDR3 residues: CAWSLIGGLNTGQLYF. The covered CDR3 bases are TGTGCCTGGAGTCTCATTGGGGGACTAAACACCGGG. V gene TRBV31 combines with J gene TRBJ2-2; possible D gene TRBD2, 6 bases. The sequence runs out 4 residues before the end of the CDR3; the remainder is reconstructed from the germline J gene. CDR3 length equals 16 residues. The germline CDR1 and CDR2 sequences are GKSSPN and SITVG. V was pared by 0 bases and J by 1 base, with 12 bases between.

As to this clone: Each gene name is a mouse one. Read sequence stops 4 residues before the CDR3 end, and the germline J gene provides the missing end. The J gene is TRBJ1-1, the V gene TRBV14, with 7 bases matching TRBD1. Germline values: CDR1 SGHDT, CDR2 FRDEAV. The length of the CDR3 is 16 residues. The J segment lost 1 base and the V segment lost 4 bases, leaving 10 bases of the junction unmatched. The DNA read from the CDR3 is TGTGCCAGCAGTCTCTCACCGGGACAGAAAAACACA. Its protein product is CASSLSPGQKNT. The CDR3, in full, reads CASSLSPGQKNTEVFF.

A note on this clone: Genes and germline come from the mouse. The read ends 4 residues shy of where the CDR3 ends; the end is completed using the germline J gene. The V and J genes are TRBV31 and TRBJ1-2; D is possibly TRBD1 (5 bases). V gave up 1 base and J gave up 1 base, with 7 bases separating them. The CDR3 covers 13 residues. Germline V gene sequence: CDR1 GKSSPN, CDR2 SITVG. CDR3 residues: CAWSPGINSDYTF. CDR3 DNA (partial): TGTGCCTGGAGTCCAGGGATAAACTCC.

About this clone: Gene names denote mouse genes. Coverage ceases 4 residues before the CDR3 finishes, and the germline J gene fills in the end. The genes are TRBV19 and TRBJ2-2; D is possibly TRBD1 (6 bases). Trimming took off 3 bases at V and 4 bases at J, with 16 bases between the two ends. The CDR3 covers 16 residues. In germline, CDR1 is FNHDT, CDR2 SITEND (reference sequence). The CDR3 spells CASSSIGGRATGQLYF. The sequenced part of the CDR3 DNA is TGTGCCAGCAGTAGCATAGGGGGTCGGGCCACCGGG. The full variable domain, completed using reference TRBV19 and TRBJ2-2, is GGIITQTPKFLIGQEGQKLTLKCQQNFNHDTMYWYRQDSGKGLRLIYYSITENDLQKGDLSEGYDASREKKSSFSLTVTSAQKNEMAVFLCASSSIGGRATGQLYFGEGSKLTVL.

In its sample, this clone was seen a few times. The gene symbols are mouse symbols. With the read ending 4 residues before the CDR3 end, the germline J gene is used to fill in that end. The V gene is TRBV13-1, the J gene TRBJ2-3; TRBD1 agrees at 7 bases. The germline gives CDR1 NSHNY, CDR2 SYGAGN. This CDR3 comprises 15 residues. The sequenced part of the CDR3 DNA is TGTGCCAGCAGTGATACTGCCAGGGGGTTAGAA. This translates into CASSDTARGLE. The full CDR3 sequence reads CASSDTARGLETLYF.